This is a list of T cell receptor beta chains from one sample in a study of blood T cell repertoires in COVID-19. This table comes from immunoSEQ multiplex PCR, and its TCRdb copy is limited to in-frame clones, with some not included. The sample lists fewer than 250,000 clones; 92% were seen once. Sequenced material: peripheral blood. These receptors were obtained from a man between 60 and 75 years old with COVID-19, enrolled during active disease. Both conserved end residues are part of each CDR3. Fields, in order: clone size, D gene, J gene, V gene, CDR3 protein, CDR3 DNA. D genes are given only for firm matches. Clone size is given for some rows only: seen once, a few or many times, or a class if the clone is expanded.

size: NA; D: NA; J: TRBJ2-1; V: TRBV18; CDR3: CASSPQADNEQFF; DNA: TGTGCCAGCTCTCCCCAAGCGGACAATGAGCAGTTCTTC
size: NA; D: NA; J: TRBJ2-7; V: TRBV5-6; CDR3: CASSLGLRGEQYF; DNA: TGTGCCAGCAGCCTCGGGCTCAGGGGCGAGCAGTACTTC
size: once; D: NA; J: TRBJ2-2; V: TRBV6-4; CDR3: CASSVHRNTGELFF; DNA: TGTGCCAGCAGTGTTCACAGGAACACCGGGGAGCTGTTTTTT
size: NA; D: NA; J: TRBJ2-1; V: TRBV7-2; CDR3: CASSFTNTGTKQFF; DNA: TGTGCCAGCAGCTTCACCAACACAGGGACAAAGCAGTTCTTC
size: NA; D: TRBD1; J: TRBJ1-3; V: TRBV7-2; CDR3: CASSPPPRTGGNTIYF; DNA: TGTGCCAGCAGCCCACCCCCCAGGACAGGTGGAAACACCATATATTTT
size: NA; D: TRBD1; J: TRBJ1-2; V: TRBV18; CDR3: CASSLGQDYGYTF; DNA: TGTGCCAGCTCACTGGGACAGGACTATGGCTACACCTTC
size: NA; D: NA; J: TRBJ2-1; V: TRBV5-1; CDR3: CASSVTGGSSYNEQFF; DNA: TGCGCCAGCAGCGTGACAGGTGGAAGCTCCTACAATGAGCAGTTCTTC
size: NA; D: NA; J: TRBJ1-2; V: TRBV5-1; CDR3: CASSEGDSAGYYGYTF; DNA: TGCGCCAGCAGCGAAGGCGACAGCGCAGGCTACTATGGCTACACCTTC
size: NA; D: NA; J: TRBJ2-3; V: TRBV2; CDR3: CASSDTSPVTDTQYF; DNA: TGTGCCAGCAGTGACACTAGCCCCGTCACAGATACGCAGTATTTT
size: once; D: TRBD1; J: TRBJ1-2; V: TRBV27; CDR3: CASSLSSQGVRDYGYTF; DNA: TGTGCCAGCAGTTTATCGTCACAGGGGGTACGTGACTATGGCTACACCTTC
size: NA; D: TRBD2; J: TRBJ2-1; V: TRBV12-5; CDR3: CASGYSGGHRNEQFF; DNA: TGTGCTAGTGGTTATAGCGGGGGACATCGGAATGAGCAGTTCTTC
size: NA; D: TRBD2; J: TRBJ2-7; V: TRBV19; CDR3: CASSITTSGSYEQYF; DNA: TGTGCCAGTAGTATAACGACTAGCGGCTCCTACGAGCAGTACTTC
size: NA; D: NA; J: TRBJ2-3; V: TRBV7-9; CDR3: CASSLGGEGRFTDTQYF; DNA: TGTGCCAGCAGCTTAGGTGGGGAAGGGAGGTTCACAGATACGCAGTATTTT
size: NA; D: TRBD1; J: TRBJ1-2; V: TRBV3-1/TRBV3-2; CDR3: CASRTGTGPLDGYTF; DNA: TGTGCCAGCAGGACCGGGACAGGGCCCCTCGATGGCTACACCTTC
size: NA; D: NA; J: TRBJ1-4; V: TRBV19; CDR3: CASSIDTTNEKLFF; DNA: TGTGCCAGTAGTATAGACACAACTAATGAAAAACTGTTTTTT
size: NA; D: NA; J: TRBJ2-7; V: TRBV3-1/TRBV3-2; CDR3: CASSSITGEQYF; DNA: TGTGCCAGCAGCTCGATTACGGGGGAGCAGTACTTC
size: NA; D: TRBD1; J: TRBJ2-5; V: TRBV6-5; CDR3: CASSPRDSQETQYF; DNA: TGTGCCAGCAGCCCACGGGACAGTCAGGAGACCCAGTACTTC
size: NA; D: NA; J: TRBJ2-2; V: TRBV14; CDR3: CASSAAPGELFF; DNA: TGTGCCAGCAGCGCGGCCCCCGGGGAGCTGTTTTTT
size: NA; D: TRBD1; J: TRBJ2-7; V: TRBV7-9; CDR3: CASSVQGSSYEQYF; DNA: TGTGCCAGCAGCGTACAGGGGAGCTCCTACGAGCAGTACTTC
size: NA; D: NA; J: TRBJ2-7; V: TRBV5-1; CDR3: CASSVGLRDMSYEQYF; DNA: TGCGCCAGCAGCGTAGGGCTTCGGGACATGTCCTACGAGCAGTACTTC
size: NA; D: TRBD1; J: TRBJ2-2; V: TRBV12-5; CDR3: CASGQGESGELFF; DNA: TGTGCTAGCGGACAGGGGGAGAGCGGGGAGCTGTTTTTT
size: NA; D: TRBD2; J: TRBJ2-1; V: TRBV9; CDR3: CASSVEGLAGREQFF; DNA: TGTGCCAGCAGCGTAGAGGGACTAGCGGGACGCGAGCAGTTCTTC
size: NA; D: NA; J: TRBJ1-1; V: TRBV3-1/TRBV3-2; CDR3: CASSQTMNTEAFF; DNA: TGTGCCAGCAGCCAGACTATGAACACTGAAGCTTTCTTT
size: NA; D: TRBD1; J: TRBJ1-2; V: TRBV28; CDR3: CASSPRDRRSGYTF; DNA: TGTGCCAGCAGTCCCCGGGACAGGCGTTCCGGCTACACCTTC
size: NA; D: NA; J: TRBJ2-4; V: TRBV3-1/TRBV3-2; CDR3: CASSQVGQVDYIQYF; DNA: TGTGCCAGCAGCCAAGTGGGGCAGGTGGATTACATTCAGTACTTC
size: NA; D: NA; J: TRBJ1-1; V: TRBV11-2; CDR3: CASRGTGEAFF; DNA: TGTGCCAGCAGAGGTACGGGTGAGGCTTTCTTT
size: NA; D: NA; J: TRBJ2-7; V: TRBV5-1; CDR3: CASSLVEPTYEQYF; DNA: TGCGCCAGCAGCTTGGTTGAACCTACCTACGAGCAGTACTTC
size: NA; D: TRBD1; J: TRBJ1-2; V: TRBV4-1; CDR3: CASSHAGTGNDGYTF; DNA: TGCGCCAGCAGCCACGCCGGGACAGGGAACGATGGCTACACCTTC
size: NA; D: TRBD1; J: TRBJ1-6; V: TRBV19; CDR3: CASSVDRGENSPLHF; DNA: TGTGCCAGTAGTGTCGACAGGGGAGAAAATTCACCCCTCCACTTT
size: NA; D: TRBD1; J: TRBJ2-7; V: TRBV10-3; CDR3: CAISGNLGRGTANSYEQYF; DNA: TGTGCCATCAGTGGTAACCTTGGAAGGGGGACAGCTAATTCCTACGAGCAGTACTTC
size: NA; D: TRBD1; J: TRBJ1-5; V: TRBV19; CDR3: CASSMLTGGNNQPQHF; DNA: TGTGCCAGTAGTATGCTTACAGGGGGCAACAATCAGCCCCAGCATTTT